What follows are 29 T cell receptor beta chains derived from one specimen sequenced in a study of cytomegalovirus exposure and HLA in healthy donors. Both 60 Vbeta primers and 13 Jbeta primers went into the PCR. Assay used: immunoSEQ multiplex PCR; TCRdb lists only in-frame clones, some missing. The repertoire shows about 170,000 clones; the top ten hold 0.79%. Sequences were obtained from PBMCs. The receptors stem from a woman aged 18-29 years in good health and CMV-seropositive.

The chain has TRBV18 and TRBJ1-4; D is possibly TRBD1 (6 bases). The CDR3 is made up of 19 amino acids. Germline V gene lookup returns CDR1 KGHSH and CDR2 LQKENI. V was cut by 1 base and J by 0 bases, with 18 bases left in between. The DNA of the CDR3 is TGTGCCAGCTCACCACGTACGATGGGACAATCGGCAACTAATGAAAAACTGTTTTTT. Protein product: CASSPRTMGQSATNEKLFF.

This sequence joins TRBV4-2 and TRBJ2-1; 14 bases agree with TRBD2. V gave up 1 base and J gave up 7 bases; unmatched junction bases: 9. CDR3 size: 18 residues. The germline V gene has CDR1 LGHNA and CDR2 YNFKEQ. CDR3 coding DNA: TGTGCCAGCAGCCAAGTTGGTCGACTAGCGGGGGGGGCGAATGAGCAGTTCTTC. This gives the protein CASSQVGRLAGGANEQFF.

Note on this clone: The same CDR3 arises from other DNA sequences in this sample as well. The V call is TRBV11-2, the J call TRBJ2-7, with 8 bases aligning to TRBD2. Germline CDR1 SGHAT, CDR2 FQNNGV. The ends lost 1 base at V and 2 bases at J; junction bases unmatched: 4. This CDR3 is built from 15 residues. The DNA of the CDR3 is TGTGCCAGCAGCTTAGCGGCGGGAGGACCCTACGAGCAGTACTTC. Translated: CASSLAAGGPYEQYF. The variable domain in full, completed from reference TRBV11-2 and TRBJ2-7, reads EAGVAQSPRYKIIEKRQSVAFWCNPISGHATLYWYQQILGQGPKLLIQFQNNGVVDDSQLPKDRFSAERLKGVDSTLKIQPAKLEDSAVYLCASSLAAGGPYEQYFGPGTRLTVT.

Written as DNA, the CDR3 is TGTGCCAGCAGCTTAGGGGGCTTTCGGTACGAGCAGTACTTC. Translating gives CASSLGGFRYEQYF. The chain links TRBV7-8 to TRBJ2-7; a weak D match, TRBD1 (5 bases). Trimming removed 1 base at V and 4 bases at J, with 11 bases between. Germline V gene lookup returns CDR1 SGHVS and CDR2 FQNEAQ. The CDR3 spans 14 residues.

The chain links TRBV7-2 to TRBJ1-2; TRBD1 aligns across 7 bases. Germline-derived CDR1 and CDR2 are SGHTA and FQGNSA. There are 16 residues in the CDR3. The V gene end was trimmed by 5 bases and the J gene end by 0 bases; junction bases not matched to a gene: 9. CDR3 DNA: TGTGCCAGCAGCCGGGCGGGACAGCCGTCTAACTATGGCTACACCTTC. Residues: CASSRAGQPSNYGYTF.

This rearrangement joins TRBV4-2 to TRBJ2-7, with TRBD2 matching 8 bases. Trimming cost V 0 bases and J 5 bases; bases outside gene matches: 9. Germline V gene data show CDR1 as LGHNA and CDR2 as YNFKEQ. The CDR3 extends over 16 amino acids. CDR3 sequence (DNA): TGTGCCAGCAGCCAAGACGCGCGGGCGGGAGGCAACGAGCAGTACTTC. This codes for CASSQDARAGGNEQYF.

The CDR3 coding sequence is TGTGCCAGCAGTTACAAACTAGCGGTGGAGACCCAGTACTTC. This encodes CASSYKLAVETQYF. The chain joins TRBV6-5 to TRBJ2-5, with 8 bases identical to TRBD2. Looked up from germline, CDR1 is MNHEY and CDR2 is SVGAGI. The ends lost 2 bases at V and 5 bases at J; junction bases unmatched: 4. The CDR3 is made up of 14 amino acids.

V and J are TRBV11-2 and TRBJ1-1; perhaps TRBD1 as D (6 bases). The germline CDR1 and CDR2 sequences are SGHAT and FQNNGV. This CDR3 is built from 14 residues. Trimming took off 2 bases at V and 8 bases at J, with 15 bases between the two ends. The CDR3 is CASSLPRGGWEAFF. The CDR3 nucleotides read TGTGCCAGCAGCTTACCCAGGGGAGGGTGGGAAGCTTTCTTT.

The chain combines TRBV7-9 with TRBJ2-7; tentative D call: TRBD1 (6 bases). V lost 1 base, J lost 2 bases, and 6 bases lay in between. The germline V gene encodes CDR1 SEHNR and CDR2 FQNEAQ (reference sequence). This CDR3 comprises 13 residues. CDR3 DNA sequence: TGTGCCAGCAGCTTAGAGGGGGCCTACGAGCAGTACTTC. Protein product: CASSLEGAYEQYF.

The chain joins TRBV5-6 to TRBJ1-1; a weak D match, TRBD1 (5 bases). Germline assignment: CDR1 SGHDT and CDR2 YYEEEE. This CDR3 comprises 17 residues. Trimming cost V 0 bases and J 0 bases, with 15 bases left between them. CDR3 sequence: CASSLATGGTMNTEAFF. The CDR3 DNA is TGTGCCAGCAGCTTGGCGACGGGAGGGACTATGAACACTGAAGCTTTCTTT.

This chain uses TRBV13 with TRBJ2-7; tentative D call: TRBD1 (6 bases). Germline V gives CDR1 PRHDT, CDR2 FYEKMQ (reference sequence). This CDR3 has 18 amino acids. The V gene lost 1 base and the J gene lost 2 bases, with 21 bases spanning the gap. The CDR3 loop reads CASSLDTMAGQTTYEQYF. In DNA, the CDR3 is TGTGCCAGCAGCTTAGACACTATGGCCGGACAGACTACCTACGAGCAGTACTTC.

The chain recombines TRBV5-4 with TRBJ1-5, with TRBD1 as a possible D gene (5 bases). Trimming took off 4 bases at V and 1 base at J, with 9 bases between the two ends. The CDR3 has 14 residues. CDR1 and CDR2 from the germline V gene are SGHNT and YYREEE (reference sequence). The CDR3 here is CASSLGGSNQPQHF. The CDR3 coding sequence is TGTGCCAGCAGCCTCGGGGGAAGCAATCAGCCCCAGCATTTT.

The rearrangement uses TRBV6-1 and TRBJ1-6; no reliable D call. V dropped 4 bases and J dropped 4 bases, with 11 bases sitting between them. The germline V gene encodes CDR1 MNHNS and CDR2 SASEGT. The CDR3 is 15 residues long. The CDR3 is CASSVSGSYNSPLHF. CDR3 DNA: TGTGCCAGCAGTGTATCGGGAAGTTATAATTCACCCCTCCACTTT.

This chain joins TRBV6-4 and TRBJ1-5; D remains unclear. The V gene's germline CDR1 is MRHNA and CDR2 SNTAGT. The length of the CDR3 is 16 residues. Trimming shortened V by 4 bases and J by 4 bases, and 17 bases separated the two germline ends. CDR3 residues: CASSAAPEVGNQPQHF. The DNA for the CDR3 is TGTGCCAGCAGTGCCGCCCCCGAGGTAGGTAATCAGCCCCAGCATTTT.

This chain links TRBV2 with TRBJ2-7; 9 positions agree with TRBD1. The ends lost 6 bases at V and 5 bases at J; junction bases unmatched: 8. Germline V gene sequence: CDR1 SNHLY, CDR2 FYNNEI. This CDR3 has 14 amino acids. CDR3 protein: CASSSGQGRNEQYF. The CDR3 bases are TGTGCCAGCAGCTCAGGACAGGGGCGTAACGAGCAGTACTTC.

The chain uses TRBV6-1 and TRBJ1-1; 10 nucleotides align to TRBD1. This CDR3 comprises 12 residues. Per germline, CDR1 MNHNS and CDR2 SASEGT. The ends lost 6 bases at V and 8 bases at J; junction bases unmatched: 3. The CDR3, as DNA: TGTGCCAGCAGCCTGACAGGGGGCGAAGCTTTCTTT. Its protein product is CASSLTGGEAFF.

The CDR3 DNA is TGTGCCAGCAGCCCTAGGGACAGGGGGCTAGACATTCAGTACTTC. It is translated as CASSPRDRGLDIQYF. V and J are TRBV7-9 and TRBJ2-4; 12 bases are shared with TRBD1. The CDR3 has 15 residues. Germline V CDR1 and CDR2: SEHNR, FQNEAQ (reference sequence). The junction had 7 bases not matched to a gene; V was cut back by 5 bases and J by 8 bases.

This sequence joins TRBV6-5 and TRBJ2-5; the match to TRBD1 covers 8 bases. Trimming took 6 bases from V and 2 from J; bases not matched to a gene: 5. Germline V CDR1 and CDR2: MNHEY, SVGAGI. The CDR3 has 14 residues. The CDR3 sequence is CASRNRDRQETQYF. The CDR3 coding sequence is TGTGCCAGCAGGAACCGGGACAGGCAAGAGACCCAGTACTTC.

Comments on this clone: In the same sample, other DNA sequences code for this CDR3. The genes are TRBV4-1 and TRBJ1-1; no clear D gene. Germline values: CDR1 MGHRA, CDR2 YSYEKL. This CDR3 spans 13 amino acids. Trimming shortened V by 1 base and J by 5 bases, and 8 bases separated the two germline ends. The DNA of the CDR3 is TGCGCCAGCAGCCAAGGAGGTCGGACTGAAGCTTTCTTT. As protein: CASSQGGRTEAFF.

This chain links TRBV25-1 with TRBJ2-5; 12 bases are a match to TRBD2. The CDR3 has 15 amino acids. Germline V gene data show CDR1 as MGHDK and CDR2 as SYGVNS. Trimming took 2 bases from V and 5 from J; bases not matched to a gene: 3. CDR3 DNA sequence: TGTGCCAGCAGTGAAGCTAGCGGGGGGGCCGAGACCCAGTACTTC. Translated, it gives CASSEASGGAETQYF.

V gene TRBV6-1 combines with J gene TRBJ1-1; 7 nucleotides agree with TRBD1. V shed 2 bases, J shed 5 bases, and the junction held 8 bases outside the gene matches. The CDR3 covers 15 residues. Germline CDR1 reads MNHNS; CDR2 reads SASEGT. The CDR3 here is CASSEFQGVQTEAFF. CDR3 sequence (DNA): TGTGCCAGCAGTGAATTCCAGGGGGTACAAACTGAAGCTTTCTTT.

The gene calls are TRBV29-1 and TRBJ2-7; 9 bases are a match to TRBD2. J was trimmed by 2 bases and V by 5 bases; bases with no gene match: 4. Germline CDR1 SQVTM, CDR2 ANQGSEA. The CDR3 sequence is 13 residues long. CDR3 amino acids: CSVPSGDTYEQYF. The CDR3 bases are TGCAGCGTTCCTAGCGGGGACACCTACGAGCAGTACTTC.

V usage is TRBV6-5 and J usage is TRBJ1-2; 7 bases map to TRBD1. The CDR3 has 14 amino acids. The V segment lost 3 bases and the J segment 7 bases; nucleotides outside the gene matches: 8. Germline CDR1 is MNHEY and CDR2 is SVGAGI. CDR3 sequence reads: CASSYETGISGYTF. The CDR3 DNA is TGTGCCAGCAGTTATGAGACAGGGATCAGTGGCTACACCTTC.

V is TRBV5-1 and J is TRBJ2-7; TRBD2 matches at 7 bases. Germline CDR1 SGHRS, CDR2 YFSETQ. This CDR3 is 14 amino acids long. Trimming cost V 3 bases and J 2 bases; bases outside gene matches: 5. CDR3 in amino acids: CASSSLATTYEQYF. For the CDR3, the DNA is TGCGCCAGCAGCTCACTAGCGACGACCTACGAGCAGTACTTC.

The DNA of the CDR3 is TGTGCCAGCAGCCCCGGACAGGGCCGGGATCAGCCCCAGCATTTT. Its translation is CASSPGQGRDQPQHF. The chain combines TRBV21-1 with TRBJ1-5; TRBD1, the table's D call, was not compared with the DNA. TRBV21-1 is assigned pseudogene status. This CDR3 contains 15 residues.

The V and J genes are TRBV4-3 and TRBJ2-7; 8 bases map to TRBD2. Trimming cost V 4 bases and J 3 bases; bases outside gene matches: 5. This CDR3 is built from 14 residues. Germline assignment: CDR1 LGHNA and CDR2 YSLEER. In nucleotides, the CDR3 is TGCGCCAGCAGCCTCATAGCGGGGAGCTACGAGCAGTACTTC. Translation gives CASSLIAGSYEQYF.

This chain joins TRBV27 and TRBJ2-7, with D maybe TRBD1 (6 bases). Germline V gene data show CDR1 as MNHEY and CDR2 as SMNVEV (reference sequence). The length of the CDR3 is 14 residues. Trimming cost V 4 bases and J 0 bases, with 10 bases left between them. The CDR3 region has the DNA TGTGCCAGCAGTTCCCGGGACAACTCCTACGAGCAGTACTTC. Its translation is CASSSRDNSYEQYF.

The chain uses TRBV7-2 and TRBJ2-7; D gene unclear. Germline loops: CDR1 SGHTA, CDR2 FQGNSA. Trimming removed 2 bases from V and 5 bases from J, with 7 bases in between. This CDR3 spans 12 amino acids. DNA of the CDR3: TGTGCCAGCAGCTTAAACAGTAACGAGCAGTACTTC. Its protein product is CASSLNSNEQYF. The whole variable domain, remainder taken from reference TRBV7-2 and TRBJ2-7, is GAGVSQSPSNKVTEKGKDVELRCDPISGHTALYWYRQSLGQGLEFLIYFQGNSAPDKSGLPSDRFSAERTGGSVSTLTIQRTQQEDSAVYLCASSLNSNEQYFGPGTRLTVT.

Note on this clone: This same CDR3 is encoded by further DNA sequences in the sample. The chain has TRBV19 and TRBJ1-1; D may be TRBD1 (6 bases). This CDR3 is built from 13 residues. V was shortened by 4 bases and J by 1 base, with 7 bases between the two germline ends. Looked up from germline, CDR1 is LNHDA and CDR2 is SQIVND (reference sequence). The CDR3 sequence: CASSNRENTEAFF. The CDR3 nucleotides are TGTGCCAGTAGTAACAGGGAGAACACTGAAGCTTTCTTT.